This T cell receptor beta chain was documented in a study of HIV-infected patients and healthy controls. In TCRdb, the 5' RACE reads were re-called with MiXCR into one record per CDR3 protein. The sample contains about 67,000 distinct CDR3 sequences, about 17% of which appear only once. The CDR3 has 15 residues. Trimming took 5 bases from V and 5 from J, leaving 16 bases between them. The J gene is TRBJ2-1, the V gene TRBV12-3 or TRBV12-4, with D perhaps assigned TRBD1 or TRBD2 (5 bases each). The specimen was CD4+ T cells from blood. This clonotype originated in a human donor in good health. The CDR3 DNA follows: TGTGCCAGCAGTGGGGTAGGGACCGTTAACAATGAGCAGTTCTTC. This encodes CASSGVGTVNNEQFF.